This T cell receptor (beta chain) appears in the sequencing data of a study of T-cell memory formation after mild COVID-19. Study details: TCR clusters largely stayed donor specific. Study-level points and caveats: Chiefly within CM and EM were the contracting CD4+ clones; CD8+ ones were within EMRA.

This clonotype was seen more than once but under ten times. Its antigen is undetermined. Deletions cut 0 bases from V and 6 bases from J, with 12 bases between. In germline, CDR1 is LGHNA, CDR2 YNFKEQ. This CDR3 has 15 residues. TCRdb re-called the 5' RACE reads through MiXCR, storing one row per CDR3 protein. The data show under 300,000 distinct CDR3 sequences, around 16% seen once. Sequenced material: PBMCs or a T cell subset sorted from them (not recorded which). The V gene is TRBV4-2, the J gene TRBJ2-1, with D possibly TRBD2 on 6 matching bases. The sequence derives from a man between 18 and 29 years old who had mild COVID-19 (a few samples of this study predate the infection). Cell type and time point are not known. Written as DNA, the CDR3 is TGTGCCAGCAGCCAAGAGGGGTCCGGGGGCAATGAGCAGTTCTTC. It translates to CASSQEGSGGNEQFF.